This T cell receptor (beta chain) was retrieved from a study of beta chain features in type 1 diabetes. Study-level background: On cell yields, gender and age, patients and healthy donors were similar. Across all samples, roughly 99 million sorted cells were examined.

V lost 0 bases, J lost 0 bases, and 6 bases stayed unmatched. The CDR3 runs 18 residues. Germline V gene data show CDR1 as LGHNA and CDR2 as YNFKEQ. The whole isolated RNA underwent reverse transcription, so sequencing captured expressed TCRB transcripts. Clones were read by immunoSEQ multiplex PCR, and TCRdb kept only the in-frame ones, dropping some. Of more than 100,000 clones listed, roughly 10% are singletons. Overall study results and limits: VDJ junctions sequenced from type 1 diabetes patients showed fewer insertions and more deletions. Shortening that was moderate but significant affected the TCRB CDR3s of Type 1 diabetes patients in all four CD4+ subsets.

This clone was counted between two and nine times. Its specificity is not known. Specimen: central memory CD4+ T cells from blood. The sequence came from a man aged 25 to 40 with type 1 diabetes. The chain recombines TRBV4-2 with TRBJ2-3; the match to TRBD2 covers 10 bases. As DNA, the CDR3 is TGTGCCAGCAGCCAAGACCAAGGACTAGCGGAGAGCACAGATACGCAGTATTTT. Amino acids: CASSQDQGLAESTDTQYF.